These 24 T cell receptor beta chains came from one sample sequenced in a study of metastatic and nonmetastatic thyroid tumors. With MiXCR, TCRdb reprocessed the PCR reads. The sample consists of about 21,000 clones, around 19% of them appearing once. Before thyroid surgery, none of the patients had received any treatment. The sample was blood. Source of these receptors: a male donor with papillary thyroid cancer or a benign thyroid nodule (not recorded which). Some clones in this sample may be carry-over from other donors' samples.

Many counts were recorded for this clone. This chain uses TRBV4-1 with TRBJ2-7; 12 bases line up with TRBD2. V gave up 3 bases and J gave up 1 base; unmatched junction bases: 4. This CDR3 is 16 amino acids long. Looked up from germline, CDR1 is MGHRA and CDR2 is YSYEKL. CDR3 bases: TGCGCCAGCAGCCACCAACTAGCGGGAGGATCCTACGAGCAGTACTTC. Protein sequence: CASSHQLAGGSYEQYF.

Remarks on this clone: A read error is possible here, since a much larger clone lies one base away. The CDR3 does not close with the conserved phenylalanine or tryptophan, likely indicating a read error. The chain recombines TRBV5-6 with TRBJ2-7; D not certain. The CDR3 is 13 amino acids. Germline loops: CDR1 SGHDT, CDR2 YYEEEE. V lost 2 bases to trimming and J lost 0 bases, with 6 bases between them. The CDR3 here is CASSLGSSYEQYL. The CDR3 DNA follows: TGTGCCAGCAGCTTAGGCAGCTCCTACGAGCAGTACCTC.

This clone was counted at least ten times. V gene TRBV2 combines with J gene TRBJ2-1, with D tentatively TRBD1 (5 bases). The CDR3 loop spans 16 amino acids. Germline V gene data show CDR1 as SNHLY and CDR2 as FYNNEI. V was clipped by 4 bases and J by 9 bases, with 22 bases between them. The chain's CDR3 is CASSVTVPYNDGEQFF. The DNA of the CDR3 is TGTGCCAGCAGTGTGACAGTCCCATACAACGACGGTGAGCAGTTCTTC.

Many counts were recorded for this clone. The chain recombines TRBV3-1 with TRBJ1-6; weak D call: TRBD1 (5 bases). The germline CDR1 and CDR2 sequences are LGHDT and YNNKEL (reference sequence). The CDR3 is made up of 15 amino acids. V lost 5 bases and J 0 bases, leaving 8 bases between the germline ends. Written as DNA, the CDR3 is TGTGCCAGCAGCTGGGGCGGCTCCTATAATTCACCCCTCCACTTT. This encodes CASSWGGSYNSPLHF.

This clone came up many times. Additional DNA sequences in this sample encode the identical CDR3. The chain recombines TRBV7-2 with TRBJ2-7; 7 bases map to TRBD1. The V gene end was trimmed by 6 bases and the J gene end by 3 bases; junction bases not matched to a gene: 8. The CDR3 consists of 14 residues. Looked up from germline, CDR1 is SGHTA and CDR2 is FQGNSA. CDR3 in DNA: TGTGCCAGCAGACCTGGACAGGAGAGCTACGAGCAGTACTTC. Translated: CASRPGQESYEQYF.

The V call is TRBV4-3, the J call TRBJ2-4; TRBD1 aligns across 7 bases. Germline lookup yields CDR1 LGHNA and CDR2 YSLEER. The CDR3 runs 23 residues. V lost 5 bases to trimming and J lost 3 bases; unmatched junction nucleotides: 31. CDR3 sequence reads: CASSEGRTGLRHVEGVDKNIQYF. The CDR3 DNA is TGCGCCAGCAGCGAAGGACGGACAGGACTCCGACACGTCGAGGGTGTAGACAAAAACATTCAGTACTTC.

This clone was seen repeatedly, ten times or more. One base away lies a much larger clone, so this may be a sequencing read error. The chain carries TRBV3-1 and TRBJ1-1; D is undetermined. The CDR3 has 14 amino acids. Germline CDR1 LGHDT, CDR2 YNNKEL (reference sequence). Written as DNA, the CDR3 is TGTGCCAGCAGCCCCACTTCTCCGAACACTGAAGCTTCCTTT. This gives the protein CASSPTSPNTEASF.

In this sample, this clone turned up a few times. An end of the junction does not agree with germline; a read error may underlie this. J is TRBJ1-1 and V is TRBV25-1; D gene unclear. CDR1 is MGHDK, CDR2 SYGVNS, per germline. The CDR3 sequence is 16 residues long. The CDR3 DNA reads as TGTTCCAGCAGTCCGACCCCAGGCCTGGGAAACACTGAAGCTTTCTTT. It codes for CSSSPTPGLGNTEAFF. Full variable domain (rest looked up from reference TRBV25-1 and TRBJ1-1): EADIYQTPRYLVIGTGKKITLECSQTMGHDKMYWYQQDPGMELHLIHYSYGVNSTEKGDLSSESTVSRIRTEHFPLTLESARPSHTSQYLCSSSPTPGLGNTEAFFGQGTRLTVV.

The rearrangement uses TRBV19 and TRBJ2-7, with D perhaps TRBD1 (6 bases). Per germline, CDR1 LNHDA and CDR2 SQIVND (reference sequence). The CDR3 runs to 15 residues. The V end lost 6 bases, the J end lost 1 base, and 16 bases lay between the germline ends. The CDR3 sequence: CASSHRRDKSYEQYF. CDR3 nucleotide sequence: TGTGCCAGTAGCCATCGCCGGGACAAGTCCTACGAGCAGTACTTC.

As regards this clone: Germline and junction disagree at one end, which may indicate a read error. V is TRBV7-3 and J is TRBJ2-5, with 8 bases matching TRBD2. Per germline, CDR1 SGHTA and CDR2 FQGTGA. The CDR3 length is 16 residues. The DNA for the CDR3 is TGTGCCAGCAGCGCGACCGGGACTAGTGGTCAAGAGACCAAGTACTTC. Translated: CASSATGTSGQETKYF.

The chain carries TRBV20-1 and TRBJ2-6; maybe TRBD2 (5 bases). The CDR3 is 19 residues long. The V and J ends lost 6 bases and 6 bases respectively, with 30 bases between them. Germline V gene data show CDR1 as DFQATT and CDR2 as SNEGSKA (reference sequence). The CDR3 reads CSASGPQGQAQPLANVLTF. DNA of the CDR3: TGCAGTGCCAGCGGACCACAAGGGCAGGCTCAACCTCTGGCCAACGTCCTGACTTTC.

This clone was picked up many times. As DNA, the CDR3 is TGTGCCAGCAGCGCCAACAGGAATTCACCCCTCCACTTT. It yields the protein CASSANRNSPLHF. V usage is TRBV9 and J usage is TRBJ1-6; tentatively, D is TRBD1 (5 bases). Looked up from germline, CDR1 is SGDLS and CDR2 is YYNGEE. CDR3 length: 13 amino acids. The V and J ends lost 3 bases and 7 bases respectively, with 8 bases between them.

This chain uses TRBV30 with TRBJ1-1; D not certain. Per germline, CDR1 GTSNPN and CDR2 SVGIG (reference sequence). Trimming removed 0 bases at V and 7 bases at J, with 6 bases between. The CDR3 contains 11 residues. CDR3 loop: CAWSVLGEAFF. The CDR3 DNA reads TGTGCCTGGAGTGTACTGGGTGAAGCTTTCTTT.

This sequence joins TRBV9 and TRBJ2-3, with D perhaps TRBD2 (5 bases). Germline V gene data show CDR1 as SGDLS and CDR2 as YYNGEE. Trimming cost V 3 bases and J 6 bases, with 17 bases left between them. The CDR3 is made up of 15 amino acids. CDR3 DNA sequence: TGTGCCAGCAGCGCGACTATCGTGAGCGTGGATACGCAGTATTTT. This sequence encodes CASSATIVSVDTQYF.

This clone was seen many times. The CDR3 DNA reads as TGTGCCAGCACCCCCCCGAGGCGGAGGACCGCTGAAGCTTTCTTT. Translation gives CASTPPRRRTAEAFF. The chain is built from TRBV28 and TRBJ1-1; D is ambiguous. The length of the CDR3 is 15 residues. Germline CDR1 MDHEN, CDR2 SYDVKM. V was shortened by 7 bases and J by 6 bases, with 21 bases between the two germline ends.

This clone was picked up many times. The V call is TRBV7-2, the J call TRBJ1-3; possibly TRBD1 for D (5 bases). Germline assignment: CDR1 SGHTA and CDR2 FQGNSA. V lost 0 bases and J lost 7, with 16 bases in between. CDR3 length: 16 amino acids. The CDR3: CASSLATQGWSNTIYF. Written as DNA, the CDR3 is TGTGCCAGCAGCTTAGCCACTCAGGGTTGGTCCAACACCATATATTTT. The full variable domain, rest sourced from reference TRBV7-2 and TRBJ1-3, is GAGVSQSPSNKVTEKGKDVELRCDPISGHTALYWYRQSLGQGLEFLIYFQGNSAPDKSGLPSDRFSAERTGGSVSTLTIQRTQQEDSAVYLCASSLATQGWSNTIYFGEGSWLTVV.

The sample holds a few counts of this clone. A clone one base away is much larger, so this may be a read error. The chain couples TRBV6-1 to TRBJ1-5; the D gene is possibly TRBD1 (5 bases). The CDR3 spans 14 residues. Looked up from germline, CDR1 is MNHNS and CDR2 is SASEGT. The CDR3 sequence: CAISQRQGWQPQHF. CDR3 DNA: TGTGCCATCAGTCAACGGCAGGGTTGGCAGCCCCAGCATTTT.

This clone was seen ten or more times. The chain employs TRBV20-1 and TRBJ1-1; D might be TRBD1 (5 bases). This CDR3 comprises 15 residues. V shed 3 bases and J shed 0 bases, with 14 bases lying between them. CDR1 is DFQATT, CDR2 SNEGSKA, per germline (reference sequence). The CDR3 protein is CSASLGWGMNTEAFF. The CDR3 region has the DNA TGCAGTGCTAGTTTAGGGTGGGGCATGAACACTGAAGCTTTCTTT.

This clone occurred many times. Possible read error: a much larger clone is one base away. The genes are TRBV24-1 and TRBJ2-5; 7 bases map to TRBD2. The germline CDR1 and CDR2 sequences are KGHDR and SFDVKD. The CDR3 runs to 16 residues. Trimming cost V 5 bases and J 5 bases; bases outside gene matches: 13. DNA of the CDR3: TGTGCCACCAGTGGTCCCTACCGAGCGGGGACCGAGACCCAGTACTTC. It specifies CATSGPYRAGTETQYF.

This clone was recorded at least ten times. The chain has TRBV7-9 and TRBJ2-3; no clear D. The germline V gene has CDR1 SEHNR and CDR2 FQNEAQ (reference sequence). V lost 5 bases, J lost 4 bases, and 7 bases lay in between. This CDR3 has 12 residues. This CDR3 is CASSPTPDTQYF. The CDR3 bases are TGTGCCAGCAGCCCGACCCCAGATACGCAGTATTTT. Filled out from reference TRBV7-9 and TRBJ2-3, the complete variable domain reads DTGVSQNPRHKITKRGQNVTFRCDPISEHNRLYWYRQTLGQGPEFLTYFQNEAQLEKSRLLSDRFSAERPKGSFSTLEIQRTEQGDSAMYLCASSPTPDTQYFGPGTRLTVL.

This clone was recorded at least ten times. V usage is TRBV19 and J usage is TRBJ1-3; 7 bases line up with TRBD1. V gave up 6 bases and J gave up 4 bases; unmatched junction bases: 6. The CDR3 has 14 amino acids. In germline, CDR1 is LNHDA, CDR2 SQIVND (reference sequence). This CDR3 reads CASSLTGPGNTIYF. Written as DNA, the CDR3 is TGTGCCAGTAGCTTGACAGGGCCAGGAAACACCATATATTTT. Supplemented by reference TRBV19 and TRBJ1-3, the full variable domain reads DGGITQSPKYLFRKEGQNVTLSCEQNLNHDAMYWYRQDPGQGLRLIYYSQIVNDFQKGDIAEGYSVSREKKESFPLTVTSAQKNPTAFYLCASSLTGPGNTIYFGEGSWLTVV.

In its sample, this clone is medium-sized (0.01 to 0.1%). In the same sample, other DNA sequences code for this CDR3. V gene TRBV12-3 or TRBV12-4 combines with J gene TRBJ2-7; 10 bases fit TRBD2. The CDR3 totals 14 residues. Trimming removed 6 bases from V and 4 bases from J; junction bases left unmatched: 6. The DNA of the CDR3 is TGTGCCAGCAGCCTGACTAGCGGGTCTTACGAGCAGTACTTC. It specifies CASSLTSGSYEQYF.

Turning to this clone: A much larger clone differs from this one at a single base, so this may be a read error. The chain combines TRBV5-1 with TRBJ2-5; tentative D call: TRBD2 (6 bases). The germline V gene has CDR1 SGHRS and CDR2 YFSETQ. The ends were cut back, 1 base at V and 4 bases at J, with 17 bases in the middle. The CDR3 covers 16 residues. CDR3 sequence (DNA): TGCGCCAGCAGCTTGTCTAGCGTGAGTATTCGAGAGACCCAGTACTTC. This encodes CASSLSSVSIRETQYF.

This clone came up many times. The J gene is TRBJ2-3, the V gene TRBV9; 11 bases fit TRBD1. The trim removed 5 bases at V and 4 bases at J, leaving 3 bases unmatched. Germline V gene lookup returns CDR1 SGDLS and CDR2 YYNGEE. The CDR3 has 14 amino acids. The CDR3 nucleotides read TGTGCCAGCAGTTGGACAGGGGGCGCAGATACGCAGTATTTT. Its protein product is CASSWTGGADTQYF.